The text below deals with one TCR beta chain. This clonotype was detected only once. Its antigen remains unidentified. A junction end diverges from the germline sequence, so it may reflect a read error. The library was prepared using 5' RACE. Sequenced using a NextSeq 500. The TCR library protocol attached unique molecular identifiers to individual cDNA molecules to correct for sequencing error and PCR bias. Both TCR alpha and beta chains were sequenced, and tight co-correlation was observed between alpha and beta sequence abundances in each sample. The published analysis was carried out like this. Decombinator V4 was used to annotate the V gene, J gene and CDR3 of the TCR sequences. Expanded TCRs were defined as changing significantly between any two time points under a Poisson model with p below 0.0001. TCR abundances were normalised to the total number of TCRs sequenced per sample and expressed as counts per million. MAIT TCRs were defined by TRAV1-2 paired with TRAJ12, TRAJ20 or TRAJ33, and iNKT TCRs by TRAV10 paired with TRAJ18. VDJdb, accessed on 1 November 2021, was searched for TCRs annotated for CMV, EBV and SARS-CoV-2, and TCRs annotated for more than one antigen were excluded. The public reads were reanalyzed by TCRdb: fastp trimming at Q25, MiXCR alignment, in-frame beta chains only. CDR3 protein duplicates are merged, each entry listing the most common genes and DNA. None of the V and J calls come from the authors' own analysis; TCRdb made them. Across this sample there are tens of thousands of distinct CDR3 sequences, with 9% to 15% seen only once. Less than 2% of the sample is held by the ten biggest clonotypes.

The data were obtained in a study of early T cells in non-severe SARS-CoV-2 infection (dated by TCRdb to 2020 to 2023). For the study in its entirety: TCR sequencing used bulk RNA from unsorted whole blood, so alpha and beta chains could not be paired.

Set within a cohort of healthcare workers in London, UK, this nested case-control study involved weekly PCR testing of nasopharyngeal swabs along with blood sampling. Healthcare workers were recruited between 23 and 31 March 2020, during the week of the UK lockdown, and were followed weekly for up to about 15 weeks. Based on the germline V gene (reference sequence), the CDR1 and CDR2 sequences are SEHNR and FQNEAQ. The CDR3 goes from the cysteine to the phenylalanine over 17 residues. The kept DNA is CDR3 alone, 51 bases in frame from the first base. Broad study findings and their caveats: VDJdb matching was skewed toward anti-spike CD8 responses, so virus-specific expansions were likely underestimated and private and CD4 specificities were missed.

The receptor chain draws on TRBV7-9 and TRBJ2-4; TRBD2 lines up with 7 middle nucleotides. The source is an adult who was a healthcare worker with PCR-confirmed SARS-CoV-2 infection or an uninfected control (not recorded which). Input material: whole blood. The encoded CDR3 is CVSSSLGGNVAKNIQYF. At the DNA level, the sequence is TGTGTCAGCAGCTCTTTGGGGGGGAATGTAGCCAAAAACATTCAGTACTTC.